One and the same sample provided the 4 T cell receptor beta chains below, sequenced in a study of blood T cell repertoires in COVID-19. The protocol was immunoSEQ multiplex PCR, while the TCRdb copy is restricted to in-frame clones and leaves out a portion. The data hold hundreds of thousands of clones, with over 75% observed a single time. The sample taken for sequencing was PBMCs or T cells enriched from blood (not recorded which). These receptors were taken from a man aged 30-40 years who had recovered from COVID-19.

On this clone itself: Other DNA sequences in the sample encode the same CDR3. The chain employs TRBV6-2 or TRBV6-3 and TRBJ1-5; D might be TRBD1 (5 bases). The V gene lost 2 bases and the J gene lost 2 bases, with 7 bases spanning the gap. Germline loops: CDR1 MNHEY, CDR2 SVGEGT. The CDR3 length is 14 residues. The CDR3 spells CASSYGGGNQPQHF. CDR3 nucleotide sequence: TGTGCCAGCAGTTACGGAGGGGGCAATCAGCCCCAGCATTTT.

The chain combines TRBV9 with TRBJ2-7; TRBD1 might be the D (7 bases). Germline CDR1 reads SGDLS; CDR2 reads YYNGEE. Trimming stripped 4 bases from V and 6 bases from J, with 14 bases between. CDR3 size: 13 residues. The CDR3: CASSPSQGGEQYF. In nucleotides, the CDR3 is TGTGCCAGCAGCCCCTCGCAGGGGGGCGAGCAGTACTTC.

This chain uses TRBV7-2 with TRBJ1-1; D is unresolved. The V end lost 6 bases, the J end lost 5 bases, and 16 bases lay between the germline ends. CDR3 length: 14 amino acids. Germline V gene lookup returns CDR1 SGHTA and CDR2 FQGNSA. The CDR3 nucleotides are TGTGCCAGCAGGCCACCCCTGAGAGAGACTGAAGCTTTCTTT. It is translated as CASRPPLRETEAFF.

The rearrangement uses TRBV19 and TRBJ1-4, with D uncertain. Germline CDR1 and CDR2: LNHDA and SQIVND (reference sequence). Trimming cost V 0 bases and J 11 bases, with 13 bases left between them. The CDR3 extends over 14 amino acids. Here the CDR3 reads CASSIESSSGKLFF. The DNA of the CDR3 is TGTGCCAGTAGTATAGAGAGCTCCTCGGGGAAACTGTTTTTT.